This section outlines one T cell receptor (beta chain) sequence together with its context. This entry belongs to a study of T cell clones after liver transplantation. Looking at the study overall: TCRbeta sequencing after a pre-transplant mixed lymphocyte reaction identified graft-donor-reactive clones, later tracked in post-transplant blood. Tolerant meant at least one year fully off immunosuppression without liver enzymes above twice normal.

Clones were sequenced by immunoSEQ multiplex PCR, and TCRdb holds only the in-frame ones, with some missing. The profile shows tens of thousands of clones, 70% to 90% of them singletons. V was pared by 3 bases and J by 2 bases, with 13 bases between. CDR1 is LNHNV and CDR2 is YYDKDF in the germline V gene (reference sequence). The CDR3 is made up of 16 amino acids. The chain combines TRBV15 with TRBJ1-4, with D perhaps matching TRBD1 (6 bases). The sequence was collected from a human patient who received a liver transplant. A subset of T cells may come from the graft donor. This sample comprised CD8+ T cells from blood, obtained 12 months after liver transplant. CDR3 bases: TGTGCCACCAGCAGGACATCAGGGGTTACTAATGAAAAACTGTTTTTT. This encodes CATSRTSGVTNEKLFF.